The 23 T cell receptor beta chains in this list originate from one sample, sequenced in a study of blood T cell repertoires in COVID-19. TCRdb's table, derived via immunoSEQ multiplex PCR, lists solely in-frame clones and lacks some. This sample has 70,000 or so clones, with about nine tenths found just once. Sequenced: peripheral blood. The receptors derive from a woman aged 18-29 years with acute or convalescent COVID-19.

J is TRBJ1-3 and V is TRBV20-1; no clear D gene. Germline CDR1 and CDR2: DFQATT and SNEGSKA (reference sequence). Trimming left V 3 bases short and J 1 base short, with 7 bases between. There are 13 residues in the CDR3. The CDR3 region has the DNA TGCAGTGCTAGTGGTCAGTCTGGAAACACCATATATTTT. It yields the protein CSASGQSGNTIYF.

This rearrangement joins TRBV10-2 to TRBJ2-1, with 13 bases that match TRBD2. Germline V gives CDR1 WSHSY, CDR2 SAAADI. The J segment lost 9 bases and the V segment lost 6 bases, leaving 5 bases of the junction unmatched. This CDR3 spans 14 amino acids. CDR3 amino acids: CASRTSGGAIEQFF. Here the CDR3 DNA reads TGCGCCAGCAGAACTAGCGGGGGGGCCATTGAGCAGTTCTTC.

This chain connects TRBV7-2 to TRBJ2-1; 11 nucleotides line up with TRBD2. This CDR3 comprises 17 residues. V trimming: 1 base; J trimming: 9 bases; junction bases outside the gene matches: 11. From germline, CDR1 is SGHTA and CDR2 FQGNSA. The CDR3 protein is CASSLDSTSGSLVEQFF. In nucleotides, the CDR3 is TGTGCCAGCAGCTTAGACTCCACTAGCGGGAGTCTCGTTGAGCAGTTCTTC.

The chain is built from TRBV3-1 (or the pseudogene TRBV3-2) and TRBJ2-5; D unclear. The CDR3 is made up of 15 amino acids. Germline lookup yields CDR1 LGHDT and CDR2 YNNKEL (reference sequence). V was clipped by 3 bases and J by 5 bases, with 16 bases between them. This CDR3 reads CASSQSIQRGETQYF. The CDR3 DNA sequence: TGTGCCAGCAGCCAGTCAATCCAGCGAGGTGAGACCCAGTACTTC.

The gene calls are TRBV30 and TRBJ2-7, with a tentative D call TRBD1 (5 bases). This CDR3 has 13 residues. V dropped 0 bases and J dropped 1 base, with 7 bases sitting between them. Germline V gene sequence: CDR1 GTSNPN, CDR2 SVGIG (reference sequence). This chain's CDR3 is CAWSVGHSYEQYF. The CDR3 coding sequence is TGTGCCTGGAGTGTTGGACATTCCTACGAGCAGTACTTC.

This chain joins TRBV5-1 and TRBJ1-2, with a tentative D call TRBD1 (5 bases). This CDR3 region has 14 residues. CDR1 SGHRS and CDR2 YFSETQ come from the germline V gene. Between the trimmed V and J ends, which lost 4 bases and 8 bases, there was a span of 18 bases. The CDR3 sequence: CASSQEEGNEGYTF. CDR3 in DNA: TGCGCCAGCAGCCAAGAGGAGGGGAATGAGGGCTACACCTTC.

The gene calls are TRBV19 and TRBJ1-2; D unclear. V lost 3 bases and J lost 2, with 13 bases in between. Germline V gene sequence: CDR1 LNHDA, CDR2 SQIVND (reference sequence). The CDR3 covers 15 residues. CDR3: CASSISDSRNYGYTF. CDR3 DNA sequence: TGTGCCAGTAGTATTTCGGACTCCAGAAACTATGGCTACACCTTC. Full variable domain (outside the CDR3, taken from reference TRBV19 and TRBJ1-2): DGGITQSPKYLFRKEGQNVTLSCEQNLNHDAMYWYRQDPGQGLRLIYYSQIVNDFQKGDIAEGYSVSREKKESFPLTVTSAQKNPTAFYLCASSISDSRNYGYTFGSGTRLTVV.

This clone was detected only once. This chain uses TRBV7-2 with TRBJ1-5, with a weak D call TRBD1 (6 bases). Trimming took 5 bases from V and 5 from J, leaving 16 bases between them. From germline, CDR1 is SGHTA and CDR2 FQGNSA. The CDR3 sequence is 15 residues long. The CDR3 region has the DNA TGTGCCAGCAGCGGACGAGGGACACCCTATCAGCCCCAGCATTTT. Its protein product is CASSGRGTPYQPQHF.

V is TRBV5-1 and J is TRBJ1-3, with D possibly being TRBD1 (6 bases). Germline CDR1 SGHRS, CDR2 YFSETQ. V was clipped by 1 base and J by 2 bases, with 16 bases between them. The CDR3 runs to 17 residues. CDR3 amino acids: CASSLRGGREAGNTIYF. The DNA for the CDR3 is TGCGCCAGCAGCTTGCGTGGGGGCAGGGAAGCTGGAAACACCATATATTTT.

The chain links TRBV6-6 to TRBJ1-2, with D possibly TRBD1 on 5 matching bases. Germline V gives CDR1 MNHNY, CDR2 SVGAGI (reference sequence). The germline V and J ends were trimmed by 5 bases and 7 bases, with 17 bases remaining between them. The CDR3 loop spans 14 amino acids. The DNA of the CDR3 is TGTGCCAGCAGTACCGGTGGGGCTGTCGGTGGCTACACCTTC. Amino acids: CASSTGGAVGGYTF.

This clone was counted a single time. The chain is built from TRBV7-6 and TRBJ1-4, with D possibly TRBD1 on 6 matching bases. Germline CDR1 and CDR2: SGHVS and FNYEAQ. Trimming removed 3 bases from V and 1 base from J, with 12 bases in between. CDR3 size: 16 residues. CDR3 protein: CASSFGTPKTNEKLFF. In DNA form, the CDR3 reads TGTGCCAGCAGCTTCGGGACACCTAAAACTAATGAAAAACTGTTTTTT. The entire variable domain, with the rest obtained from reference TRBV7-6 and TRBJ1-4, is as follows: GAGVSQSPRYKVTKRGQDVALRCDPISGHVSLYWYRQALGQGPEFLTYFNYEAQQDKSGLPNDRFSAERPEGSISTLTIQRTEQRDSAMYRCASSFGTPKTNEKLFFGSGTQLSVL.

V gene TRBV7-2 combines with J gene TRBJ1-2, with a weak D call TRBD1 (6 bases). The CDR3 totals 15 residues. Per germline, CDR1 SGHTA and CDR2 FQGNSA. V lost 4 bases and J 5 bases, leaving 17 bases between the germline ends. The CDR3 sequence is CASSYRTGSGYGYTF. CDR3 nucleotides: TGTGCCAGCAGCTATAGAACAGGGTCCGGGTATGGCTACACCTTC.

The V call is TRBV28, the J call TRBJ1-2; TRBD1 is a possible D gene (5 bases). The CDR3 has 16 residues. CDR1 MDHEN and CDR2 SYDVKM come from the germline V gene. The germline V and J ends were trimmed by 4 bases and 1 base, with 16 bases remaining between them. CDR3 region: CASSSDMDTGNYGYTF. The DNA for the CDR3 is TGTGCCAGCAGTTCCGACATGGACACGGGTAACTATGGCTACACCTTC.

This clone was picked up one time. The rearrangement uses TRBV23-1 and TRBJ2-7; 7 bases fit TRBD1. Being an ORF, TRBV23-1 has a function that is uncertain. The CDR3 loop spans 12 amino acids. The V segment lost 6 bases and the J segment 6 bases; nucleotides outside the gene matches: 5. CDR3 amino acids: CASSLTGVEQYF. Here the CDR3 DNA reads TGCGCCAGCAGCCTCACAGGGGTCGAGCAGTACTTC.

The chain links TRBV25-1 to TRBJ2-3, with 7 bases lining up with TRBD1. Germline-derived CDR1 and CDR2 are MGHDK and SYGVNS. The CDR3 runs 18 residues. V was clipped by 1 base and J by 5 bases; unmatched bases: 15. The CDR3 DNA sequence: TGTGCCAGCAGTGAATCCAACGGACGGACGTCAGGGGGAGATACGCAGTATTTT. This encodes CASSESNGRTSGGDTQYF.

Worth noting for this clone: No DNA is shown, since the ends of the CDR3 on it are uncertain; the CDR3 is the one TCRdb lists. V is TRBV4-2 and J is TRBJ2-3; whether TRBD2, the table's D call, matches the DNA was not checked. CDR1 and CDR2 (germline): LGHNA, YNFKEQ. The CDR3 spans 15 residues, counting both ends. This chain's CDR3 is CASSPPVGRGARTYF.

The chain carries TRBV15 and TRBJ1-4, with a weak D call TRBD1 (5 bases). The CDR3 loop spans 15 amino acids. The V gene lost 4 bases and the J gene lost 4 bases, with 13 bases spanning the gap. Germline V CDR1 and CDR2: LNHNV, YYDKDF (reference sequence). This CDR3 is CATSTGDRVNEKLFF. The CDR3 bases are TGTGCCACCAGCACCGGAGACAGAGTTAATGAAAAACTGTTTTTT. Variable domain in full (rest from reference TRBV15 and TRBJ1-4): DAMVIQNPRYQVTQFGKPVTLSCSQTLNHNVMYWYQQKSSQAPKLLFHYYDKDFNNEADTPDNFQSRRPNTSFCFLDIRSPGLGDTAMYLCATSTGDRVNEKLFFGSGTQLSVL.

This clone has just one count. This chain's CDR3 is CASSPEGGTPLHF. The DNA for the CDR3 is TGTGCCAGCAGTCCGGAGGGAGGGACACCCCTCCACTTT. V usage is TRBV6-5 and J usage is TRBJ1-6; D remains ambiguous. Germline lookup yields CDR1 MNHEY and CDR2 SVGAGI. This CDR3 contains 13 residues. Trimming took 5 bases from V and 11 from J, leaving 13 bases between them.

The J gene is TRBJ1-4, the V gene TRBV7-9, with TRBD1 identical over 10 bases. Germline V lookup: CDR1 SEHNR, CDR2 FQNEAQ (reference sequence). This CDR3 comprises 16 residues. The ends lost 2 bases at V and 6 bases at J; junction bases unmatched: 6. The CDR3 bases are TGTGCCAGCAGCTTACGGTCCGGGACAGGGGATGAAAAACTGTTTTTT. Translated: CASSLRSGTGDEKLFF.

The DNA for the CDR3 is TGTGCCAGCGGATCCGGGACAGGGTACGTCCAAGAGACCCAGTACTTC. Its protein product is CASGSGTGYVQETQYF. The chain couples TRBV2 to TRBJ2-5, with 9 bases fitting TRBD1. V was pared by 8 bases and J by 1 base, with 11 bases of the junction left unmatched. Germline-derived CDR1 and CDR2 are SNHLY and FYNNEI. This CDR3 is 16 amino acids long.

The rearrangement joins TRBV6-5 to TRBJ2-7; 11 nucleotides match TRBD1. Germline CDR1 reads MNHEY; CDR2 reads SVGAGI. The CDR3 contains 14 residues. Germline trimming cut 8 bases from V and 5 bases from J; bases unmatched to any gene: 8. CDR3 nucleotide sequence: TGTGCCAGCCAGGAGGGACAGGGGGGGAACGAGCAGTACTTC. This encodes CASQEGQGGNEQYF.

This chain joins TRBV7-2 and TRBJ1-1, with D hard to call. CDR1 and CDR2 from the germline V gene are SGHTA and FQGNSA. The V and J ends lost 6 bases and 3 bases respectively, with 14 bases between them. The CDR3 has 14 residues. The CDR3 spells CASRKRARDTEAFF. The CDR3 region has the DNA TGTGCCAGCAGGAAGAGGGCTCGGGACACTGAAGCTTTCTTT.

The J gene is TRBJ1-6, the V gene TRBV5-1, with a possible D match to TRBD1 (5 bases). V shed 1 base and J shed 9 bases, with 11 bases lying between them. CDR3 size: 14 residues. Germline loops: CDR1 SGHRS, CDR2 YFSETQ. The chain's CDR3 is CASSLTGGVSPLHF. Written as DNA, the CDR3 is TGCGCCAGCAGCTTGACAGGAGGGGTTTCACCCCTCCACTTT.